Sequencing of this T cell receptor (beta chain) was carried out in a study of blood T cell repertoires in COVID-19. For the study at large: There were acute and convalescent COVID-19 samples, and they came from the United States, Italy and Spain. Sample material is recorded as cDNA or gDNA derived from T cells, B-cell-depleted T cells, or PBMCs.

The CDR3 sequence is 17 residues long. CDR1 and CDR2 (germline): SEHNR, FQNEAQ (reference sequence). After removal of 3 bases from V and 0 bases from J, the junction contained 4 bases not matched to a gene. This clone was counted a single time. Per the original data handling: Reference gene primers were amplified, and this amplification served to estimate nucleated cell counts. Method: immunoSEQ multiplex PCR; TCRdb's copy keeps in-frame clones and lacks some. D and trimming were read from the DNA, whereas the V and J calls and clone size are those reported in that table. The sample carries under 200,000 clones, approximately 86% recorded once.

The specimen sequenced was peripheral blood. The TCR originated in a man between 60 and 75 years old with acute or convalescent COVID-19. The chain is built from TRBV7-9 and TRBJ2-6; 8 bases agree with TRBD1. The CDR3 DNA sequence: TGTGCCAGCAGCTTGGGTGACAGGGGCTCTGGGGCCAACGTCCTGACTTTC. Its protein product is CASSLGDRGSGANVLTF.